Listed here are 22 T cell receptor beta chains from one sample, sequenced in a study of OX40 agonist ivuxolimab in advanced cancers. Some clones are missing from TCRdb's copy, which holds only in-frame ones; the method was immunoSEQ multiplex PCR. Of approximately 50,000 clones in the sample, more than 70% were seen once. The sequencing here drew on CD4+ or CD8+ T cells sorted from blood, taken in a trial of the OX40 agonist ivuxolimab. These receptors were taken from an adult with an advanced solid tumor such as melanoma, head and neck, liver or kidney cancer.

The chain joins TRBV19 to TRBJ2-3, with D perhaps matching TRBD2 (6 bases). The CDR3 consists of 14 residues. Germline loops: CDR1 LNHDA, CDR2 SQIVND (reference sequence). Trimming took 11 bases from V and 4 from J, leaving 19 bases between them. The CDR3 bases are TGTGCCTCAACTGACACTTGGGGGGCAGATACGCAGTATTTT. As protein: CASTDTWGADTQYF.

The chain carries TRBV4-1 and TRBJ2-3, with 10 positions matching TRBD2. The V gene end was trimmed by 1 base and the J gene end by 2 bases; junction bases not matched to a gene: 3. Germline V gives CDR1 MGHRA, CDR2 YSYEKL. The CDR3 covers 16 residues. Here the CDR3 reads CASSQVLAGFTDTQYF. CDR3 DNA: TGCGCCAGCAGCCAAGTACTAGCGGGATTCACAGATACGCAGTATTTT.

The rearrangement joins TRBV7-8 to TRBJ1-5; D unclear. CDR1 and CDR2 from the germline V gene are SGHVS and FQNEAQ. This CDR3 contains 17 residues. V lost 5 bases, J lost 0 bases, and 17 bases lay in between. In DNA, the CDR3 is TGTGCCAGCAGCCCCGGTGCCCAGGCCTATAGCAATCAGCCCCAGCATTTT. Encoded protein: CASSPGAQAYSNQPQHF.

This chain joins TRBV6-1 and TRBJ1-5; 8 nucleotides match TRBD1. Trimming at V came to 1 base and at J to 6 bases, leaving 5 bases not matched to a gene. The CDR3 is 15 amino acids. Germline loops: CDR1 MNHNS, CDR2 SASEGT. Written as DNA, the CDR3 is TGTGCCAGCAGTGAAGGACAGGGGTGGCCTCAGCCCCAGCATTTT. The encoded protein is CASSEGQGWPQPQHF.

The chain has TRBV4-1 and TRBJ2-1; 7 bases are shared with TRBD2. This CDR3 region has 16 residues. V was clipped by 2 bases and J by 6 bases; unmatched bases: 10. The V gene's germline CDR1 is MGHRA and CDR2 YSYEKL. The DNA for the CDR3 is TGCGCCAGCAGCCAAACCGGGGCTAGCGGTCTCAATGAGCAGTTCTTC. Protein sequence: CASSQTGASGLNEQFF.

The chain recombines TRBV27 with TRBJ2-3; 9 bases match TRBD1. Looked up from germline, CDR1 is MNHEY and CDR2 is SMNVEV (reference sequence). This CDR3 contains 14 residues. V gave up 5 bases and J gave up 5 bases; unmatched junction bases: 5. DNA of the CDR3: TGTGCCAGCAGTCCATGGACAGGGGTAGATACGCAGTATTTT. The encoded protein is CASSPWTGVDTQYF.

This chain uses TRBV29-1 with TRBJ2-1; 7 nucleotides line up with TRBD2. CDR1 is SQVTM and CDR2 is ANQGSEA in the germline V gene. After removal of 4 bases from V and 6 bases from J, the junction contained 12 bases not matched to a gene. CDR3 length: 15 amino acids. CDR3 sequence: CSVGVGAGVGNEQFF. In DNA form, the CDR3 reads TGCAGCGTTGGGGTTGGTGCGGGAGTGGGCAATGAGCAGTTCTTC.

The chain recombines TRBV7-3 with TRBJ1-2; no firm D call. CDR1 is SGHTA and CDR2 is FQGTGA in the germline V gene. V was clipped by 2 bases and J by 0 bases, with 13 bases between them. This CDR3 is 16 amino acids long. The CDR3 loop reads CASSLPLHRANYGYTF. The CDR3 nucleotides read TGTGCCAGCAGCTTACCGTTACACCGAGCTAACTATGGCTACACCTTC.

This chain uses TRBV11-3 with TRBJ2-7; tentatively, D is TRBD2 (5 bases). The ends were cut back, 1 base at V and 5 bases at J, with 12 bases in the middle. Germline CDR1 reads SGHNT; CDR2 reads YENEEA. The CDR3 loop spans 14 amino acids. The CDR3 nucleotides read TGTGCCAGCAGCTTAGGAACTCGGGGTAACGAGCAGTACTTC. It is translated as CASSLGTRGNEQYF.

The chain joins TRBV18 to TRBJ1-3; D remains ambiguous. Trimming shortened V by 1 base and J by 1 base, and 14 bases separated the two germline ends. Germline values: CDR1 KGHSH, CDR2 LQKENI. The CDR3 has 17 amino acids. The CDR3: CASSPQGGGSSGNTIYF. DNA of the CDR3: TGTGCCAGCTCACCACAAGGTGGCGGATCATCTGGAAACACCATATATTTT. Based on the CDR3 plus reference TRBV18 and TRBJ1-3, the full variable domain is NAGVMQNPRHLVRRRGQEARLRCSPMKGHSHVYWYRQLPEEGLKFMVYLQKENIIDESGMPKERFSAEFPKEGPSILRIQQVVRGDSAAYFCASSPQGGGSSGNTIYFGEGSWLTVV.

This clone has only one observation. The chain links TRBV7-2 to TRBJ1-1; 7 bases map to TRBD1. CDR1 and CDR2 from the germline V gene are SGHTA and FQGNSA. The CDR3 is 16 residues long. J lost 4 bases, V lost 4 bases, and 12 bases had no gene match. CDR3 in amino acids: CASSSAGGGAGTEAFF. CDR3 DNA: TGTGCCAGCAGCTCCGCAGGAGGGGGCGCTGGCACTGAAGCTTTCTTT. The whole variable domain, filled in from reference TRBV7-2 and TRBJ1-1, reads GAGVSQSPSNKVTEKGKDVELRCDPISGHTALYWYRQSLGQGLEFLIYFQGNSAPDKSGLPSDRFSAERTGGSVSTLTIQRTQQEDSAVYLCASSSAGGGAGTEAFFGQGTRLTVV.

This clone has a handful of counts. The chain joins TRBV5-1 to TRBJ2-3; 7 bases map to TRBD2. The CDR3 totals 14 residues. Per germline, CDR1 SGHRS and CDR2 YFSETQ. J lost 5 bases, V lost 4 bases, and 7 bases had no gene match. The chain's CDR3 is CASSAGGIKDTQYF. The CDR3 region has the DNA TGCGCCAGCAGCGCCGGGGGGATTAAAGATACGCAGTATTTT.

CDR3 protein: CASSQSVVDLGRYF. Here the CDR3 DNA reads TGTGCCAGCAGCCAATCTGTGGTGGACTTGGGACGGTACTTC. The V call is TRBV16, the J call TRBJ2-5, with D possibly being TRBD1 or TRBD2 (5 bases each). The V and J ends lost 0 bases and 13 bases respectively, with 18 bases between them. In germline, CDR1 is KGHSY, CDR2 FQNENV. The CDR3 extends over 14 amino acids. The entire variable domain, with the rest obtained from reference TRBV16 and TRBJ2-5, is as follows: GEEVAQTPKHLVRGEGQKAKLYCAPIKGHSYVFWYQQVLKNEFKFLISFQNENVFDETGMPKERFSAKCLPNSPCSLEIQATKLEDSAVYFCASSQSVVDLGRYFGPGTRLLVL.

The gene calls are TRBV28 and TRBJ1-2; possible D gene TRBD1, 6 bases. The V end lost 5 bases, the J end lost 6 bases, and 16 bases lay between the germline ends. CDR3 length: 14 amino acids. In germline, CDR1 is MDHEN, CDR2 SYDVKM. The CDR3 nucleotides read TGTGCCAGCAGTCGCTCAGGGGCCCCCCATGGCTACACCTTC. Encoded protein: CASSRSGAPHGYTF.

The chain is built from TRBV15 and TRBJ1-4; 9 bases agree with TRBD1. The germline CDR1 and CDR2 sequences are LNHNV and YYDKDF (reference sequence). J lost 8 bases, V lost 2 bases, and 6 bases had no gene match. The length of the CDR3 is 15 residues. The CDR3 DNA follows: TGTGCCACCAGCAGAAGGGACAGGGAGCGGGAAAAACTGTTTTTT. This codes for CATSRRDREREKLFF.

The J gene is TRBJ2-3, the V gene TRBV6-5; 10 positions match TRBD1. CDR3 length: 15 amino acids. V was clipped by 2 bases and J by 4 bases; unmatched bases: 3. CDR1 and CDR2 from the germline V gene are MNHEY and SVGAGI. Here the CDR3 DNA reads TGTGCCAGCAGTTACACAGGACAGGGGGCAGATACGCAGTATTTT. It is translated as CASSYTGQGADTQYF.

The chain carries TRBV6-1 and TRBJ2-2; 11 bases map to TRBD2. The V and J ends lost 8 bases and 4 bases, in that order; junction bases with no gene match: 3. The CDR3 length is 14 residues. Germline assignment: CDR1 MNHNS and CDR2 SASEGT. In DNA form, the CDR3 reads TGTGCCAGCCTCGGACTAGCGGGCACCGGGGAGCTGTTTTTT. This gives the protein CASLGLAGTGELFF.

The V call is TRBV4-2, the J call TRBJ2-1; D perhaps matches TRBD1 (5 bases). CDR1 LGHNA and CDR2 YNFKEQ come from the germline V gene. The CDR3 spans 16 residues. V was shortened by 0 bases and J by 0 bases, with 9 bases between the two germline ends. CDR3 residues: CASSQDTGSSYNEQFF. CDR3 nucleotide sequence: TGTGCCAGCAGCCAAGATACAGGTAGCTCCTACAATGAGCAGTTCTTC.

J is TRBJ2-7 and V is TRBV7-9, with a tentative D call TRBD1 (6 bases). Trimming removed 5 bases at V and 0 bases at J, with 14 bases between. CDR3 length: 15 residues. The germline V gene has CDR1 SEHNR and CDR2 FQNEAQ (reference sequence). The CDR3 is CASSRSGVVSYEQYF. DNA of the CDR3: TGTGCCAGCAGCCGCTCAGGGGTGGTCTCCTACGAGCAGTACTTC.

This clone is a singleton in its sample. The chain recombines TRBV27 with TRBJ1-3; D remains unclear. This CDR3 is 13 amino acids long. Germline CDR1 is MNHEY and CDR2 is SMNVEV (reference sequence). V shed 1 base and J shed 4 bases, with 5 bases lying between them. The chain's CDR3 is CASSLYVGNTIYF. The CDR3 DNA sequence: TGTGCCAGCAGTTTATACGTGGGAAACACCATATATTTT.

This clone has only one observation. This sequence joins TRBV5-1 and TRBJ2-3; D is undetermined. The CDR3 has 15 residues. V was pared by 0 bases and J by 0 bases, with 8 bases between. The germline gives CDR1 SGHRS, CDR2 YFSETQ. The CDR3 sequence is CASSLVPTSTDTQYF. The CDR3, as DNA: TGCGCCAGCAGCTTGGTCCCAACTAGCACAGATACGCAGTATTTT.

About this clone itself: Germline is not matched at one junction end, which may reflect a read error. The chain carries TRBV7-7 and TRBJ1-2; D remains unclear. The CDR3 covers 13 residues. Germline CDR1 reads SSHAT; CDR2 reads FNYEAQ (reference sequence). For the CDR3, the DNA is TGTGCTAGCAGCTTAACACCTAACTATGGCTACACCTTC. Translated, it gives CASSLTPNYGYTF. The whole variable domain, remainder taken from reference TRBV7-7 and TRBJ1-2, is GAGVSQSPRYKVTKRGQDVTLRCDPISSHATLYWYQQALGQGPEFLTYFNYEAQPDKSGLPSDRFSAERPEGSISTLTIQRTEQRDSAMYRCASSLTPNYGYTFGSGTRLTVV.